This entry describes one T cell receptor (beta chain). Its antigen is currently unknown. These data belong to a study of cytomegalovirus exposure and HLA in healthy donors. Study results and limitations: TCR beta sequences reportedly predicted the HLA-A and HLA-B alleles of most subjects accurately. In a later analysis, CMV-associated beta chains were mostly HLA-associated, it appeared.

CDR3 length equals 16 residues. Trimming shortened V by 6 bases and J by 8 bases, and 25 bases separated the two germline ends. Germline V gene data show CDR1 as MNHEY and CDR2 as SMNVEV (reference sequence). PCR primers comprised 60 Vbeta and 13 Jbeta primers. Generated by immunoSEQ multiplex PCR, the TCRdb table keeps only in-frame clones and is missing some. The data show about 180,000 clones, 65% to 80% seen once. Donors showed nominal health when sampled, although they likely had unrecorded immune exposures. The material sequenced was PBMCs. The rearrangement joins TRBV27 to TRBJ1-2; possible D gene TRBD1, 6 bases. This TCR was recovered from a woman aged 40 to 50 in good health and CMV-seronegative. The CDR3 nucleotides are TGTGCCAGCAGCCCCCCCGGAAGACAGGAAACTATGGGCTACACCTTC. It yields the protein CASSPPGRQETMGYTF.